Below, one TCR beta chain is given with its context. Its target is unknown. The germline V gene has CDR1 MNHNS and CDR2 SASEGT. With V trimmed by 6 bases and J by 0 bases, 4 bases remained unmatched. The CDR3 contains 14 residues. The data belong to a study of vaccination and CD4 T cells after COVID-19. For the study at large: Post-COVID sampling occurred a median around 100 days after diagnosis (range 35 to 161). Overall study findings and caveats: Researchers report that 304 of 307 vaccine-specific clones in convalescent patients proved spike mono-reactive.

Sequence data for DNA of cultured CD4+ T cells were generated by the Oncomine TCR Beta short-read assay. MiXCR, applied by TCRdb to the PCR reads, yields one record per CDR3 protein. The table shows 20,000 to 25,000 distinct CDR3 sequences, with 70% occurring only once. Treatment meaning: roughly 11-day PBMC culture with coronavirus spike peptide pools or control peptides (ViraFEST assay). ViraFEST grew antigen-specific T cells using peptide pools, then sequenced TCRs. V usage is TRBV6-1 and J usage is TRBJ1-2; 7 bases match TRBD1. The TCR sequence derives from a human donor who had recovered from COVID-19. Sequencing used CD4+ T cells from blood, cultured in vitro. The CDR3 sequence is CASRGQHPNYGYTF. The CDR3, as DNA: TGTGCCAGCAGGGGACAGCACCCTAACTATGGCTACACCTTC.